The source of this T cell receptor (beta chain) is a study of cytomegalovirus exposure and HLA in healthy donors. Study conclusions and caveats: Most of the CMV-associated TCR beta chains (in a later analysis) appeared to be HLA-restricted. About 180 TCR beta chains were listed as cytomegalovirus-associated.

The primer mix had 60 Vbeta and 13 Jbeta primers. Using immunoSEQ multiplex PCR, the repertoire was profiled, and TCRdb retains in-frame clones only, with some absent. The sample holds about 120,000 clones; around 76% are singletons and the top ten take 25% to 35%. A word on this clone: Its matching antigen is unknown.

The sample consisted of PBMCs. This receptor was taken from a man aged 60 to 69 in good health and CMV-seropositive.

The CDR3 nucleotides read TGCGCCAGCAGCACGGGGCGGTACAGCGGGACTCAAGAGACCCAGTACTTC. Protein sequence: CASSTGRYSGTQETQYF. The V gene is TRBV5-1, the J gene TRBJ2-5; 7 bases are shared with TRBD2. The J segment lost 2 bases and the V segment lost 4 bases, leaving 14 bases of the junction unmatched. Germline V gene data show CDR1 as SGHRS and CDR2 as YFSETQ. The CDR3 spans 17 residues. Variable domain in full (rest from reference TRBV5-1 and TRBJ2-5): KAGVTQTPRYLIKTRGQQVTLSCSPISGHRSVSWYQQTPGQGLQFLFEYFSETQRNKGNFPGRFSGRQFSNSRSEMNVSTLELGDSALYLCASSTGRYSGTQETQYFGPGTRLLVL.